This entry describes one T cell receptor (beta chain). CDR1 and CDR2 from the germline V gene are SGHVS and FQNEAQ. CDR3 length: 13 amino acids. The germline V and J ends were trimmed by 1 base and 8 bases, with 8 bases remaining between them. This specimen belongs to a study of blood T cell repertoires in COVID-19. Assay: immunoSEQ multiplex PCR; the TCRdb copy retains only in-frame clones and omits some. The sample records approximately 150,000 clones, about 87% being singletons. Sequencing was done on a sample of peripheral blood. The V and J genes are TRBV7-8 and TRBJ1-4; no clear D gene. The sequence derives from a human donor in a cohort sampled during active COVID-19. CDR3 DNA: TGTGCCAGCAGCTTAGGAGTCAGGGAAAAACTGTTTTTT. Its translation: CASSLGVREKLFF.